Reported below is one TCR beta chain. This sample was taken from a study of T-cell reconstitution after alpha-beta-depleted transplantation in children. Unique molecular identifiers were used in preparing the TCRbeta library. TCRdb used MiXCR to reprocess the PCR reads, holding one entry per CDR3 protein. The sample holds some 120,000 distinct CDR3 sequences, about 9.3% seen once. Looked up from germline, CDR1 is SGHDT and CDR2 is YYEEEE. The CDR3 is 16 residues long. V lost 2 bases, J lost 6 bases, and 9 bases stayed unmatched. The rearrangement links TRBV5-6 to TRBJ2-1, with TRBD2 matching over 9 bases. The TCR comes from a boy between 2 and 15 years old with acute lymphoblastic leukemia, due to receive a stem cell transplant. The sequenced sample was PBMCs, obtained before TCRalphabeta/CD19-depleted stem cell transplant. CDR3 in amino acids: CASSFVGREGPNEQFF. The CDR3 coding sequence is TGTGCCAGCAGCTTTGTCGGGCGGGAGGGCCCCAATGAGCAGTTCTTC. Filled out from reference TRBV5-6 and TRBJ2-1, the complete variable domain reads DAGVTQSPTHLIKTRGQQVTLRCSPKSGHDTVSWYQQALGQGPQFIFQYYEEEERQRGNFPDRFSGHQFPNYSSELNVNALLLGDSALYLCASSFVGREGPNEQFFGPGTRLTVL.